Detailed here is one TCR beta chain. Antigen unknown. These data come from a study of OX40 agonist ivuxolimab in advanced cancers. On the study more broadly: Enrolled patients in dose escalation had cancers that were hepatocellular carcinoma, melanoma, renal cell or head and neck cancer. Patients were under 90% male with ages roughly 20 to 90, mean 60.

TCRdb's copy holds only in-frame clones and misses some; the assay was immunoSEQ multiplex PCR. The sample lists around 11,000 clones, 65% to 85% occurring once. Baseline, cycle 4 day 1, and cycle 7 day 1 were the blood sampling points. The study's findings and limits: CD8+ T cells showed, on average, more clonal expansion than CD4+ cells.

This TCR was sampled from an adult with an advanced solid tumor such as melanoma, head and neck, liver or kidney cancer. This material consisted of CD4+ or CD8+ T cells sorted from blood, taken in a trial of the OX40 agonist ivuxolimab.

CDR3 nucleotide sequence: TGCAGCGTTGAAGATCTGGACACCGGGGAGCTGTTTTTT. The encoded protein is CSVEDLDTGELFF. The gene calls are TRBV29-1 and TRBJ2-2; no reliable D call. Trimming stripped 0 bases from V and 3 bases from J, with 5 bases between. The CDR3 is made up of 13 amino acids. The V gene's germline CDR1 is SQVTM and CDR2 ANQGSEA.